This T cell receptor beta chain originates from a study of blood T cell repertoires in COVID-19. About the research overall: Some COVID-19 samples were acute and others convalescent; all came from the United States, Italy and Spain.

The method was immunoSEQ multiplex PCR; TCRdb's version includes in-frame clones alone and lacks a portion of them. The table has roughly 140,000 clones, about 79% seen once. In germline, CDR1 is LGHNA, CDR2 YSLEER. Trimming cost V 1 base and J 4 bases, with 14 bases left between them. This CDR3 is built from 15 residues. The sample was peripheral blood. The source is a woman in her forties or fifties with acute or convalescent COVID-19. The rearrangement uses TRBV4-3 and TRBJ2-7; maybe TRBD1 (5 bases). CDR3 nucleotides: TGCGCCAGCAGCCAAGGGTCAGGGCGCAGATACGAGCAGTACTTC. This encodes CASSQGSGRRYEQYF.